Listed below are T cell receptor beta chains from one sample, sequenced in a study of shared clonotypes between healthy human individuals. TCRdb's copy holds only in-frame clones and misses some; the assay was immunoSEQ multiplex PCR. The data show fewer than 350,000 clones, with roughly 87% seen just once and around 15% held by the top ten. The specimen was memory CD8+ T cells sorted from blood. Receptor source: a man between 18 and 29 years old in good health. Both conserved end residues are part of each CDR3. D genes are given only for firm matches. Expanded clones are given a class, and other clones once, few, many or no size at all.

J gene | D gene | V gene | CDR3 length | clone size | CDR3 DNA | CDR3 protein
TRBJ2-3 | TRBD2 | TRBV6-5 | 16 | . | TGTGCCAGCAGTTCGGCTAGCGGGAGGGGGACAGATACGCAGTATTTT | CASSSASGRGTDTQYF
TRBJ2-7 | . | TRBV7-2 | 15 | . | TGTGCCAGCAGCCGTCATACAGAAAAGTCCTACGAGCAGTACTTC | CASSRHTEKSYEQYF
TRBJ1-1 | . | TRBV13 | 12 | . | TGTGCCAGCAGCTTATCTAACACTGAAGCTTTCTTT | CASSLSNTEAFF
TRBJ2-7 | . | TRBV9 | 15 | . | TGTGCCAGCAGCCCCAACCCAGGGGTACCCTACGAGCAGTACTTC | CASSPNPGVPYEQYF
TRBJ2-1 | TRBD2 | TRBV29-1 | 15 | many | TGCAGCGTTGAAGAGGGGCGGGGGGGCCCGAATGAGCAGTTCTTC | CSVEEGRGGPNEQFF
TRBJ1-1 | . | TRBV6-5 | 14 | . | TGTGCCAGCAGTTACTTTGCACCGAACACTGAAGCTTTCTTT | CASSYFAPNTEAFF
TRBJ1-4 | TRBD1 | TRBV2 | 16 | . | TGTGCCAGCAGGGAACATCCGGGACAGGATAATGAAAAACTGTTTTTT | CASREHPGQDNEKLFF
TRBJ2-1 | . | TRBV11-2 | 14 | . | TGTGCCAGCAGCCCCCAGGACACCTTCAATGAGCAGTTCTTC | CASSPQDTFNEQFF
TRBJ2-5 | . | TRBV7-2 | 15 | . | TGTGCCAGCAGCCCAGGGACCGCTCCCCAAGAGACCCAGTACTTC | CASSPGTAPQETQYF
TRBJ1-5 | . | TRBV6-1 | 16 | once | TGTGCCAGCAGTGAAGCAATGGTCAGGTACAATCAGCCCCAGCATTTT | CASSEAMVRYNQPQHF
TRBJ2-4 | . | TRBV12-5 | 14 | . | TGTGCTAGTGGTTTTGGGGGAACCGAAAACATTCAGTACTTC | CASGFGGTENIQYF
TRBJ1-6 | . | TRBV7-2 | 19 | . | TGTGCCAGCAGCTTAGTGGCAGGGCCAGAGGGCTCCTATAATTCACCCCTCCACTTT | CASSLVAGPEGSYNSPLHF
TRBJ1-4 | TRBD1 | TRBV6-5 | 13 | . | TGTGCCAGCAGTCGGGACAGTCGTGAAAAACTGTTTTTT | CASSRDSREKLFF
TRBJ2-2 | . | TRBV7-9 | 12 | . | TGTGCCAGCAGCCCCACGGCCGGGGAGCTGTTTTTT | CASSPTAGELFF
TRBJ2-1 | TRBD2 | TRBV7-3 | 15 | once | TGTGCCAGCAGCTCCCTAGCGGGGGGTTACAATGAGCAGTTCTTC | CASSSLAGGYNEQFF
TRBJ2-3 | TRBD2 | TRBV2 | 14 | many | TGTGCCAGCGGGGACTACCAAAGCACAGATACGCAGTATTTT | CASGDYQSTDTQYF
TRBJ1-5 | . | TRBV5-1 | 13 | . | TGCGCCAGCAGCTTGGGAGGTTATCAGCCCCAGCATTTT | CASSLGGYQPQHF